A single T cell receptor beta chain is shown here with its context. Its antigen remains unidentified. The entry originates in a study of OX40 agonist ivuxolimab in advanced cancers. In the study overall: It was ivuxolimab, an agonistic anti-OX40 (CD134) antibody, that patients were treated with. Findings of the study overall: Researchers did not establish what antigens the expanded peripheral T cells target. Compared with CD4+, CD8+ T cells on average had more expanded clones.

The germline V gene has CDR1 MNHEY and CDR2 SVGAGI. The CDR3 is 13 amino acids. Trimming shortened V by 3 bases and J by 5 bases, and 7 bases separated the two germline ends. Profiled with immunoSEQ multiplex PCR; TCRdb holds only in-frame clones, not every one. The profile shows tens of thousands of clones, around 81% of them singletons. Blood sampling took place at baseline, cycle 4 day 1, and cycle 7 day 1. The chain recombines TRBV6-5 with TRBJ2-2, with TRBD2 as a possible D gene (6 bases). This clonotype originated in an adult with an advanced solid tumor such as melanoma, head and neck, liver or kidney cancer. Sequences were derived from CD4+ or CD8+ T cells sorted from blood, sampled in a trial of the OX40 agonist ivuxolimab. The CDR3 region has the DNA TGTGCCAGCAGTTATGGGAGGACCGGGGAGCTGTTTTTT. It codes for CASSYGRTGELFF.